The T cell receptor beta chain under discussion was sequenced for a study of T-cell reconstitution after alpha-beta-depleted transplantation in children. TCRbeta library preparation incorporated unique molecular identifiers. TCRdb called the PCR reads again in MiXCR, with one record for every CDR3 protein. The sample lists some 240,000 distinct CDR3 sequences, 9.5% to 15% occurring once. This clonotype has a count of ten or more. The length of the CDR3 is 16 residues. V gave up 5 bases and J gave up 1 base, with 12 bases separating them. Germline loops: CDR1 MDHEN, CDR2 SYDVKM. The TCR comes from a human donor who donated a stem cell graft to a child with acute lymphoblastic leukemia. This rearrangement joins TRBV28 to TRBJ2-6, with D unresolved. Source: PBMCs from the stem cell graft donor, taken from the stem cell graft. CDR3: CASSRSDFSGANVLTF. The CDR3 coding sequence is TGTGCCAGCAGTCGTTCGGATTTTTCTGGGGCCAACGTCCTGACTTTC.